Below are 32 T cell receptor beta chains sequenced from a single sample in a study of blood T cell repertoires in COVID-19. Here immunoSEQ multiplex PCR was the method, and the copy in TCRdb shows in-frame clones only, minus some. The sample has about 120,000 clones, around 89% seen once. The sequencing sample was made of peripheral blood. The receptors here all came from a human donor with acute or convalescent COVID-19. The donor label of this sample is uncertain.

Here the CDR3 DNA reads TGTGCCAGCAGCACGGGACAGAGCTACGAGCAGTACTTC. Its protein is CASSTGQSYEQYF. This chain connects TRBV5-4 to TRBJ2-7; 7 bases are shared with TRBD1. The CDR3 totals 13 residues. Germline loops: CDR1 SGHNT, CDR2 YYREEE (reference sequence). Trimming cost V 4 bases and J 3 bases; bases outside gene matches: 4.

The J gene is TRBJ2-7, the V gene TRBV5-4; TRBD2 matches 13 bases. The DNA end is a closer match to TRBJ2-1, so the J assignment may be wrong. Per germline, CDR1 SGHNT and CDR2 YYREEE (reference sequence). CDR3 size: 19 residues. This CDR3 is CASTLSLDSALAGGSGQFF. For the CDR3, the DNA is TGTGCCAGCACCCTAAGCCTGGACAGCGCACTAGCGGGAGGGTCTGGGCAGTTCTTC.

This clone was seen once. The rearrangement links TRBV28 to TRBJ2-3; D unresolved. CDR1 is MDHEN, CDR2 SYDVKM, per germline. The CDR3 runs 12 residues. Trimming took 10 bases from V and 9 from J, leaving 17 bases between them. CDR3 sequence: CATAGYRGTQYF. The CDR3 region has the DNA TGTGCCACCGCCGGCTACCGAGGCACGCAGTATTTT.

The chain uses TRBV9 and TRBJ1-2; TRBD1 aligns across 11 bases. The V gene's germline CDR1 is SGDLS and CDR2 YYNGEE. This CDR3 contains 16 residues. Trimming removed 0 bases from V and 8 bases from J; junction bases left unmatched: 9. The CDR3 loop is CASSVGGPDRGLGYTF. The CDR3 nucleotides read TGTGCCAGCAGCGTAGGAGGGCCGGACAGGGGGCTGGGCTACACCTTC.

V is TRBV25-1 and J is TRBJ2-3; unclear D gene. Between the trimmed V and J ends, which lost 1 base and 10 bases, there was a span of 6 bases. Germline CDR1 MGHDK, CDR2 SYGVNS. This CDR3 has 11 residues. DNA of the CDR3: TGTGCCAGCAGTGAATTAGAGGCGCAGTATTTT. Protein sequence: CASSELEAQYF.

The V and J genes are TRBV19 and TRBJ1-4; no firm D call. V lost 2 bases and J 4 bases, leaving 17 bases between the germline ends. Germline V gene lookup returns CDR1 LNHDA and CDR2 SQIVND (reference sequence). CDR3 length: 17 residues. CDR3 sequence reads: CASSILGLSNINEKLFF. Written as DNA, the CDR3 is TGTGCCAGTAGTATACTGGGCCTGAGTAACATTAATGAAAAACTGTTTTTT.

This chain uses TRBV2 with TRBJ1-2; a possible D gene is TRBD1 (5 bases). Germline assignment: CDR1 SNHLY and CDR2 FYNNEI. Deletions cut 3 bases from V and 8 bases from J, with 13 bases between. CDR3 size: 13 residues. CDR3 coding DNA: TGTGCCAGCAGTGATAAAGCTACAGGCGGCTACACCTTC. Encoded protein: CASSDKATGGYTF.

This clone was recorded once. The chain carries TRBV18 and TRBJ1-5; TRBD1 agrees at 7 bases. The germline gives CDR1 KGHSH, CDR2 LQKENI. J lost 2 bases, V lost 2 bases, and 6 bases had no gene match. The CDR3 loop spans 16 amino acids. CDR3 sequence reads: CASSPSTGIGNQPQHF. DNA of the CDR3: TGTGCCAGCTCACCATCGACAGGGATAGGCAATCAGCCCCAGCATTTT.

This chain links TRBV6-2 or TRBV6-3 with TRBJ1-2; D ambiguous. The CDR3 runs to 14 residues. V was clipped by 0 bases and J by 8 bases, with 13 bases between them. CDR1 and CDR2 from the germline V gene are MNHEY and SVGEGT. CDR3 loop: CASSYSGRAEGYTF. For the CDR3, the DNA is TGTGCCAGCAGTTACTCCGGGAGGGCGGAGGGCTACACCTTC.

This sequence joins TRBV7-2 and TRBJ1-5, with unresolved D. The germline V and J ends were trimmed by 4 bases and 7 bases, with 14 bases remaining between them. The germline V gene has CDR1 SGHTA and CDR2 FQGNSA. This CDR3 is 14 amino acids long. CDR3 loop: CASSSSTLIQPQHF. CDR3 coding DNA: TGTGCCAGCAGCTCAAGCACTCTGATCCAGCCCCAGCATTTT.

The chain uses TRBV6-5 and TRBJ1-2; 7 nucleotides match TRBD1. Germline CDR1 reads MNHEY; CDR2 reads SVGAGI. V lost 4 bases to trimming and J lost 2 bases; unmatched junction nucleotides: 4. This CDR3 region has 14 residues. The CDR3 loop is CASSSLGGNYGYTF. The CDR3 DNA sequence: TGTGCCAGCAGTTCACTAGGGGGCAACTATGGCTACACCTTC.

This chain connects TRBV7-2 to TRBJ2-1; 10 positions agree with TRBD2. J gave up 4 bases and V 1 base, and 1 base lay outside the gene matches. This CDR3 has 15 residues. CDR1 SGHTA and CDR2 FQGNSA come from the germline V gene. The DNA for the CDR3 is TGTGCCAGCAGCTTAGGGACTAGCGGTTACAATGAGCAGTTCTTC. It specifies CASSLGTSGYNEQFF.

The chain combines TRBV6-5 with TRBJ1-1; the D gene is possibly TRBD1 (5 bases). Germline values: CDR1 MNHEY, CDR2 SVGAGI. V shed 6 bases and J shed 11 bases, with 16 bases lying between them. This CDR3 comprises 12 residues. The CDR3 reads CASSGLGEDAFF. In DNA, the CDR3 is TGTGCCAGCAGCGGACTAGGGGAGGACGCTTTCTTT.

This clone was seen just once. The chain uses TRBV19 and TRBJ2-5, with D perhaps matching TRBD2 (6 bases). From germline, CDR1 is LNHDA and CDR2 SQIVND (reference sequence). The CDR3 totals 14 residues. The ends were cut back, 5 bases at V and 4 bases at J, with 14 bases in the middle. The CDR3 DNA follows: TGTGCCAGTAGTTCGACGTGGGGAGGAGAGACCCAGTACTTC. It codes for CASSSTWGGETQYF.

This chain links TRBV20-1 with TRBJ1-2; a weak D match, TRBD1 (6 bases). The length of the CDR3 is 11 residues. V was clipped by 6 bases and J by 8 bases, with 13 bases between them. Germline values: CDR1 DFQATT, CDR2 SNEGSKA (reference sequence). CDR3 loop: CSAGTSRGYTF. The CDR3 coding sequence is TGCAGTGCCGGGACATCGCGGGGCTACACCTTC.

This rearrangement joins TRBV28 to TRBJ1-2; D uncertain. This CDR3 region has 13 residues. Germline assignment: CDR1 MDHEN and CDR2 SYDVKM. V lost 7 bases to trimming and J lost 6 bases, with 15 bases between them. CDR3 protein: CASNRPTSNGYTF. In DNA, the CDR3 is TGTGCCAGCAACAGACCGACATCTAATGGCTACACCTTC.

The rearrangement links TRBV25-1 to TRBJ1-2; unclear D gene. V lost 4 bases and J lost 4, with 7 bases in between. This CDR3 is built from 12 residues. CDR1 and CDR2 (germline): MGHDK, SYGVNS. CDR3 amino acids: CASSASVYGYTF. Written as DNA, the CDR3 is TGTGCCAGCAGTGCCTCGGTCTATGGCTACACCTTC.

This clone appeared a few times. The V gene is TRBV4-3, the J gene TRBJ2-3; no firm D call. Trimming left V 1 base short and J 0 bases short, with 11 bases between. There are 16 residues in the CDR3. CDR1 and CDR2 (germline): LGHNA, YSLEER. This CDR3 reads CASSQGVARSTDTQYF. CDR3 in DNA: TGCGCCAGCAGCCAAGGGGTGGCGCGGAGCACAGATACGCAGTATTTT.

The V gene is TRBV5-1, the J gene TRBJ2-3, with TRBD2 matching over 7 bases. The junction had 8 bases not matched to a gene; V was cut back by 1 base and J by 3 bases. This CDR3 is built from 16 residues. Germline CDR1 is SGHRS and CDR2 is YFSETQ. This chain's CDR3 is CASSLSGRAWTDTQYF. CDR3 nucleotides: TGCGCCAGCAGCTTGAGTGGGAGGGCCTGGACAGATACGCAGTATTTT.

This clone was found a few times. The chain joins TRBV6-2 or TRBV6-3 to TRBJ2-7; D unresolved. The CDR3 extends over 12 amino acids. Trimming took 1 base from V and 6 from J, leaving 7 bases between them. CDR1 and CDR2 from the germline V gene are MNHEY and SVGEGT. The chain's CDR3 is CASSYFLGEQYF. CDR3 sequence (DNA): TGTGCCAGCAGTTACTTTCTCGGCGAGCAGTACTTC.

The rearrangement links TRBV28 to TRBJ1-5; weak D call: TRBD1 (6 bases). The CDR3 sequence is 15 residues long. Germline V gives CDR1 MDHEN, CDR2 SYDVKM. Trimming removed 5 bases from V and 0 bases from J, with 11 bases in between. For the CDR3, the DNA is TGTGCCAGCAGTCAGACAGGATATAGCAATCAGCCCCAGCATTTT. Residues: CASSQTGYSNQPQHF.

The rearrangement links TRBV3-1 (or the pseudogene TRBV3-2) to TRBJ1-1, with 10 bases that match TRBD1. Germline lookup yields CDR1 LGHDT and CDR2 YNNKEL (reference sequence). The trim removed 0 bases at V and 8 bases at J, leaving 6 bases unmatched. This CDR3 region has 15 residues. The CDR3 coding sequence is TGTGCCAGCAGCCAAGATCGGGACAGGGGCCGGGAAGCTTTCTTT. Its protein is CASSQDRDRGREAFF.

V usage is TRBV28 and J usage is TRBJ2-7; TRBD1 matches 8 bases. The V segment lost 10 bases and the J segment 0 bases; nucleotides outside the gene matches: 5. The CDR3 runs to 13 residues. Germline V gives CDR1 MDHEN, CDR2 SYDVKM. In DNA form, the CDR3 reads TGTGCCACCAGGACAGGGCTCTCCTACGAGCAGTACTTC. Translating gives CATRTGLSYEQYF.

The chain carries TRBV27 and TRBJ1-5; TRBD1 might be the D (6 bases). The germline V and J ends were trimmed by 3 bases and 3 bases, with 12 bases remaining between them. CDR3 length: 15 amino acids. Germline values: CDR1 MNHEY, CDR2 SMNVEV (reference sequence). CDR3 protein: CASSFSGEYNQPQHF. Written as DNA, the CDR3 is TGTGCCAGCAGTTTTTCAGGGGAATACAATCAGCCCCAGCATTTT.

The V and J genes are TRBV5-5 and TRBJ1-5; a possible D gene is TRBD1 (6 bases). Germline CDR1 and CDR2: SGHKS and YYEKEE (reference sequence). The CDR3 contains 14 residues. V was cut by 5 bases and J by 6 bases, with 15 bases left in between. The CDR3 nucleotides are TGTGCCAGCAGTCCAACCGGGGGGGCTCAGCCCCAGCATTTT. It specifies CASSPTGGAQPQHF.

This sequence joins TRBV20-1 and TRBJ1-5; maybe TRBD1 (5 bases). CDR3 length: 15 amino acids. Trimming shortened V by 3 bases and J by 3 bases, and 15 bases separated the two germline ends. Germline CDR1 is DFQATT and CDR2 is SNEGSKA (reference sequence). The CDR3 region is CSASLPGALNQPQHF. The CDR3 DNA reads as TGCAGTGCTAGTCTCCCTGGGGCCCTCAATCAGCCCCAGCATTTT.

The CDR3 spells CASSPGTGGFYGYTF. CDR3 nucleotides: TGTGCCAGCAGCCCCGGGACAGGAGGATTCTATGGCTACACCTTC. This chain links TRBV6-5 with TRBJ1-2; the match to TRBD1 covers 8 bases. The germline V gene has CDR1 MNHEY and CDR2 SVGAGI. The ends lost 6 bases at V and 4 bases at J; junction bases unmatched: 10. The CDR3 is 15 residues long.

The V and J genes are TRBV6-2 or TRBV6-3 and TRBJ2-3; perhaps TRBD1 as D (7 bases). Germline V lookup: CDR1 MNHEY, CDR2 SVGEGT. The V end lost 3 bases, the J end lost 6 bases, and 16 bases lay between the germline ends. CDR3 size: 15 residues. CDR3 DNA: TGTGCCAGCAGTTATAGCGGACAGGATTTCGATACGCAGTATTTT. This translates into CASSYSGQDFDTQYF.

The chain is built from TRBV2 and TRBJ2-5, with 8 bases matching TRBD2. Germline-derived CDR1 and CDR2 are SNHLY and FYNNEI. V lost 6 bases to trimming and J lost 2 bases; unmatched junction nucleotides: 8. The CDR3 extends over 15 amino acids. DNA for the CDR3: TGTGCCAGCAGCGTCCTAGGCGGGGGGCAAGAGACCCAGTACTTC. Translation gives CASSVLGGGQETQYF.

The chain recombines TRBV7-9 with TRBJ1-6; D gene uncertain. CDR3 length equals 14 residues. In germline, CDR1 is SEHNR, CDR2 FQNEAQ (reference sequence). Between the trimmed V and J ends, which lost 2 bases and 7 bases, there was a span of 9 bases. CDR3 loop: CASSLIGSNSPLHF. The CDR3, as DNA: TGTGCCAGCAGCTTAATAGGGAGCAATTCACCCCTCCACTTT.

The gene calls are TRBV7-2 and TRBJ2-3; D gene uncertain. In germline, CDR1 is SGHTA, CDR2 FQGNSA. This CDR3 has 11 residues. V was pared by 6 bases and J by 6 bases, with 7 bases between. This CDR3 reads CASRWADTQYF. The CDR3 nucleotides are TGTGCCAGCAGGTGGGCGGATACGCAGTATTTT.

The chain employs TRBV6-5 and TRBJ1-1, with D tentatively TRBD1 (6 bases). The CDR3 is 15 amino acids. Germline V gene lookup returns CDR1 MNHEY and CDR2 SVGAGI. V was pared by 4 bases and J by 3 bases, with 15 bases between. DNA for the CDR3: TGTGCCAGCAGTTCGGACAGTGAGGGATACACTGAAGCTTTCTTT. Translating it yields CASSSDSEGYTEAFF.